This TCR beta chain was sequenced during a study of OX40 agonist ivuxolimab in advanced cancers. Findings and limits, study-wide: Clonal expansion from baseline to week 6 occurred in both CD4+ and CD8+ T cells.

Trimming took off 2 bases at V and 1 base at J, with 21 bases between the two ends. Germline CDR1 and CDR2: SNHLY and FYNNEI. The CDR3 sequence is 18 residues long. Produced via immunoSEQ multiplex PCR; TCRdb's table is partial and in-frame only. The sample includes around 140,000 clones, approximately 90% of them seen just once. Concerning this clone itself: What it recognizes is unknown.

Sequencing was performed on CD4+ or CD8+ T cells sorted from blood, taken in a trial of the OX40 agonist ivuxolimab. The V gene is TRBV2, the J gene TRBJ2-7; D might be TRBD1 (6 bases). The clonotype was recovered from an adult with an advanced solid tumor such as melanoma, head and neck, liver or kidney cancer. Here the CDR3 reads CASSEPHLGRGDSYEQYF. Here the CDR3 DNA reads TGTGCCAGCAGTGAACCCCATCTTGGCAGGGGCGATTCCTACGAGCAGTACTTC.